This T cell receptor (beta chain) was captured by sequencing in a study of T cells after yellow fever vaccination. About the study: Libraries from low-cell-number fractions were prepared with the SMART-Seq v4 Ultra Low Input RNA kit.

The germline V gene has CDR1 DFQATT and CDR2 SNEGSKA (reference sequence). This CDR3 has 13 amino acids. V shed 0 bases and J shed 0 bases, with 5 bases lying between them. Many counts were recorded for this clonotype. Its antigen is unidentified. MiXCR, applied by TCRdb to the 5' RACE reads, yields one record per CDR3 protein. This sample yields about 160,000 distinct CDR3 sequences, of which 6% to 7.5% are seen a single time; roughly 2.5% belongs to the top ten. Study-level results: Among primary-vaccination clones, most reappeared after the booster, at 96% for CD4 and under 90% for CD8.

The genes are TRBV20-1 and TRBJ2-5; tentatively, D is TRBD2 (5 bases). The TCR comes from a man aged 18 to 29 who received the YFV17D yellow fever vaccine. This specimen consisted of CD4+ T cells sorted from PBMCs, obtained 5 to 6 days after the first yellow fever vaccination. The CDR3 region is CSARELDQETQYF. In DNA form, the CDR3 reads TGCAGTGCTAGAGAACTAGACCAAGAGACCCAGTACTTC.